This TCR beta chain derives from a study of beta chain features in type 1 diabetes. Study-wide findings and caveats: People with Type 1 diabetes carried modestly yet significantly shorter TCRB CDR3s in all four CD4+ subsets. Sequencing of cDNA might inflate the share of cells that strongly express TCR.

The CDR3 spans 14 residues. V lost 2 bases, J lost 2 bases, and 6 bases lay in between. Germline CDR1 is SEHNR and CDR2 is FQNEAQ (reference sequence). This clone appeared a few times. Antigen unknown. The investigators reverse transcribed all of the isolated RNA, so they sequenced expressed TCRB transcripts. The average output of naive, central memory and regulatory T cell samples was around 3.5 million reads. Method: immunoSEQ multiplex PCR; TCRdb's copy keeps in-frame clones and lacks some. The table has 25,000 to 30,000 clones, approximately 51% seen once. This clonotype was obtained from a woman younger than 35 with type 1 diabetes. The material sequenced was Tregs from blood. This chain uses TRBV7-9 with TRBJ2-2, with no clear D. The CDR3 DNA follows: TGTGCCAGCAGCTTATTCCAAAACACCGGGGAGCTGTTTTTT. Its translation is CASSLFQNTGELFF.